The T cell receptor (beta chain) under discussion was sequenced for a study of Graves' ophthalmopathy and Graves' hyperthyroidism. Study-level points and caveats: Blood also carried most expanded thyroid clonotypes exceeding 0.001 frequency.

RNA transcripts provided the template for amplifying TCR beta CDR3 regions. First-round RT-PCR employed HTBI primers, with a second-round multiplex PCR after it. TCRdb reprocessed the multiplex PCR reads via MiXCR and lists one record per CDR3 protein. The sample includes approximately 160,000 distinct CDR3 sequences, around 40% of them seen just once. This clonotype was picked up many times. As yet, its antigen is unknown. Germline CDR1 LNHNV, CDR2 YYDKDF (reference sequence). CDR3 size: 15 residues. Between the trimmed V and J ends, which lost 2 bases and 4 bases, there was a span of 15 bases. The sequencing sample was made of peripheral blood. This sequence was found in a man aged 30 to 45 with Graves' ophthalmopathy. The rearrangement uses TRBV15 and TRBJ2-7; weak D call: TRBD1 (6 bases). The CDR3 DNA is TGTGCCACCAGCAGACTGGCAACAGGGTTTTACGAGCAGTACTTC. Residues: CATSRLATGFYEQYF.